What follows is one T cell receptor beta chain and its context. This record comes from a study of blood T cell repertoires in COVID-19. Study background: COVID-19 samples, acute and convalescent, were from the United States, Italy and Spain. From T cells, B-cell-depleted T cells, or PBMCs came the material, which was cDNA or gDNA.

Clones were sequenced by immunoSEQ multiplex PCR, and TCRdb holds only the in-frame ones, with some missing. The sample shows fewer than 650,000 clones, less than 90% of them seen only once. V trimming: 6 bases; J trimming: 10 bases; junction bases outside the gene matches: 9. This CDR3 is built from 13 residues. Germline V gene data show CDR1 as MNHEY and CDR2 as SVGAGI. Patients of the Seattle cohort, enrolled during active infection, were followed longitudinally. Material for sequencing was peripheral blood. The chain uses TRBV6-5 and TRBJ2-7, with TRBD1 identical over 10 bases. This clonotype was obtained from a woman aged 45 to 65 with COVID-19, enrolled during active disease. The CDR3 sequence is CASSPGQGMFQYF. The CDR3 bases are TGTGCCAGCAGCCCGGGACAGGGGATGTTTCAGTACTTC.